This T cell receptor beta chain was documented in a study of T cell repertoires in cytomegalovirus infection. Study summary: Based on public TCR beta signatures, there were indications of CMV infection and of a matching HLA type.

TCRdb fed the reads into MiXCR, producing one record per CDR3 protein. The table lists some 300,000 distinct CDR3 sequences, around 9.1% of them singletons. This clonotype was counted at least ten times. J lost 6 bases, V lost 7 bases, and 12 bases had no gene match. This CDR3 is built from 15 residues. Looked up from germline, CDR1 is MDHEN and CDR2 is SYDVKM. Sample: PBMCs. This sequence originates from a human donor in good health (CMV status not recorded). Some clones in this sample may be carry-over from other donors' samples. The rearrangement links TRBV28 to TRBJ1-5; 7 nucleotides match TRBD1. The DNA for the CDR3 is TGTGCCAGCACTCTTCAGGGGGGCAGGGGTCAGCCCCAGCATTTT. Its protein is CASTLQGGRGQPQHF.